This paragraph reports one T cell receptor (beta chain). This sample was included in a study of T cells in Graves' hyperthyroidism and ophthalmopathy. From 9 to 10 ml of fresh peripheral blood, PBMCs were isolated. Researchers took RNA transcripts and amplified the TCR beta CDR3 regions from them. The study used the HTBI primer set for a first-round RT-PCR of the TCR CDR3. TCRdb called the multiplex PCR reads again in MiXCR, with one record for every CDR3 protein. Here the sample spans over 250,000 distinct CDR3 sequences, less than 30% being singletons. This CDR3 is 14 amino acids long. V lost 1 base to trimming and J lost 3 bases, with 6 bases between them. Germline V gives CDR1 KGHDR, CDR2 SFDVKD.

V is TRBV24-1 and J is TRBJ2-1, with D perhaps TRBD1 (5 bases). The sequence was obtained from a man between 40 and 49 years old with Graves' hyperthyroidism that later progressed to Graves' ophthalmopathy. The sample comprised blood. CDR3 sequence: CATSDFGHYNEQFF. CDR3 in DNA: TGTGCCACCAGTGATTTCGGACACTACAATGAGCAGTTCTTC.